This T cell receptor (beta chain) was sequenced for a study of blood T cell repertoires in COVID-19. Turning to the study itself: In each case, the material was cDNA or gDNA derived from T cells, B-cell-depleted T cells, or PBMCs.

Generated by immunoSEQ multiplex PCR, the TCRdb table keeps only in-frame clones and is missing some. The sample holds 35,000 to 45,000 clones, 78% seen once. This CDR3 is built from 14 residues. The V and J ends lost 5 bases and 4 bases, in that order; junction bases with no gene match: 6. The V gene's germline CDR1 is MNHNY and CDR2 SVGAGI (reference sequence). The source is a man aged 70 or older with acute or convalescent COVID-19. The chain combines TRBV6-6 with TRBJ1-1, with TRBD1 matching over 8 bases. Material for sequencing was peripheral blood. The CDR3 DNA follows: TGTGCCAGCAGTCCCCCGACAGGGGTCACTGAAGCTTTCTTT. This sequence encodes CASSPPTGVTEAFF.